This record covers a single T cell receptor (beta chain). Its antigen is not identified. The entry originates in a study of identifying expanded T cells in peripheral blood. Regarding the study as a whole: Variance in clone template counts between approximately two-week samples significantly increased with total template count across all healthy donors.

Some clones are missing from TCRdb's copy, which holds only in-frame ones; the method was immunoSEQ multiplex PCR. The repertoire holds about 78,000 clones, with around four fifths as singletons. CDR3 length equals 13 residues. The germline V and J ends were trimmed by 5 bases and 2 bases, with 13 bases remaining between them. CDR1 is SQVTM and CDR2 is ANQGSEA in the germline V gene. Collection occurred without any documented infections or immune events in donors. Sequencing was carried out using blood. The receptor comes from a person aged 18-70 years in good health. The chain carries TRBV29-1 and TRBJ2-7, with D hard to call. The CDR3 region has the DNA TGCAGCGTTACAAACAGTCTTACCTACGAGCAGTACTTC. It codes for CSVTNSLTYEQYF.